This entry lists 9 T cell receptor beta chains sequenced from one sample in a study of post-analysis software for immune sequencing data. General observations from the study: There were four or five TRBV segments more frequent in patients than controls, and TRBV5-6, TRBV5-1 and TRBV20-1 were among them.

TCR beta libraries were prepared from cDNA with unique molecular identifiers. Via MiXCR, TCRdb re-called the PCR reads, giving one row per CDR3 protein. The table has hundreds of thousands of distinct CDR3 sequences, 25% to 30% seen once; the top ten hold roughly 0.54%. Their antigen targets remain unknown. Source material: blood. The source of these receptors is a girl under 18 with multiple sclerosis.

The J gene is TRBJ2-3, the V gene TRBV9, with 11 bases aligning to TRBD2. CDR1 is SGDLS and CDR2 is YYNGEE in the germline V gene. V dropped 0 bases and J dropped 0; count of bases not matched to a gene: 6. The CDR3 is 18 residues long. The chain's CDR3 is CASSVAHVAGGSTDTQYF. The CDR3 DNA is TGTGCCAGCAGCGTAGCCCACGTAGCGGGAGGGAGCACAGATACGCAGTATTTT.

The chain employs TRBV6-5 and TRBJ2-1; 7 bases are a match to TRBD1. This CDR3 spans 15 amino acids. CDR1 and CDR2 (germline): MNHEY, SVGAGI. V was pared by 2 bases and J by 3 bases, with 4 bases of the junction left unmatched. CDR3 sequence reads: CASSYKGAIYNEQFF. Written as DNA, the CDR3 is TGTGCCAGCAGTTACAAGGGGGCAATCTACAATGAGCAGTTCTTC.

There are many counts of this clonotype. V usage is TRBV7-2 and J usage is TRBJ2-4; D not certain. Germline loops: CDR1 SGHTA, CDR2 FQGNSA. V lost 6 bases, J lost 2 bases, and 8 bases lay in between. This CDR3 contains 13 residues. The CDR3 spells CASSFSTKNIQYF. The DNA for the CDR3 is TGTGCCAGCAGTTTCTCGACCAAAAACATTCAGTACTTC. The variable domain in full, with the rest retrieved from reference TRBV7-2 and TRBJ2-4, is GAGVSQSPSNKVTEKGKDVELRCDPISGHTALYWYRQSLGQGLEFLIYFQGNSAPDKSGLPSDRFSAERTGGSVSTLTIQRTQQEDSAVYLCASSFSTKNIQYFGAGTRLSVL.

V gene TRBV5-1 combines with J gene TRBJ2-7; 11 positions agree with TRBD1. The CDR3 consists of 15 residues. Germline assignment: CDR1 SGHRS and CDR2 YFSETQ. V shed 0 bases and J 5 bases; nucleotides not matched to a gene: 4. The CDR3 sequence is CASSLDGQGANEQYF. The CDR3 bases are TGCGCCAGCAGCTTGGATGGACAGGGGGCAAACGAGCAGTACTTC.

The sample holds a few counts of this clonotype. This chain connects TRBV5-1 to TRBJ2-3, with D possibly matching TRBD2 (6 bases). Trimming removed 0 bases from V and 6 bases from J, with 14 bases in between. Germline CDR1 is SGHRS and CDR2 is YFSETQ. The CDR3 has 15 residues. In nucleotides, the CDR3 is TGCGCCAGCAGCTTGGGGGGACTCACACGGGATACGCAGTATTTT. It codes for CASSLGGLTRDTQYF.

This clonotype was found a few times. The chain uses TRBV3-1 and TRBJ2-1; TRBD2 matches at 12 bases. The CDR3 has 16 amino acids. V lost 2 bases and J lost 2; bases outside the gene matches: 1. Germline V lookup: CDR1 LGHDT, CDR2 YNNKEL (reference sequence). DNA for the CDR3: TGTGCCAGCAGCCAAAGACTAGCGGGAGCCTACAATGAGCAGTTCTTC. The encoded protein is CASSQRLAGAYNEQFF.

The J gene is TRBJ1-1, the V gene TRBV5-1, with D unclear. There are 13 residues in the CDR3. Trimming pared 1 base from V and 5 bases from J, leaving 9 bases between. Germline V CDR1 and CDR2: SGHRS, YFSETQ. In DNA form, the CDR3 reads TGCGCCAGCAGCTTGACCCTCATGACTGAAGCTTTCTTT. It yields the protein CASSLTLMTEAFF. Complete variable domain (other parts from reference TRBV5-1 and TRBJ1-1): KAGVTQTPRYLIKTRGQQVTLSCSPISGHRSVSWYQQTPGQGLQFLFEYFSETQRNKGNFPGRFSGRQFSNSRSEMNVSTLELGDSALYLCASSLTLMTEAFFGQGTRLTVV.

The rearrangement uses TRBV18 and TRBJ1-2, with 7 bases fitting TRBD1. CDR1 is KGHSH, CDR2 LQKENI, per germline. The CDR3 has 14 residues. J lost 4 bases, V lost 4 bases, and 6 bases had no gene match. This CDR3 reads CASSRDRDGYGYTF. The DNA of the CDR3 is TGTGCCAGCTCACGAGACAGGGACGGCTATGGCTACACCTTC.

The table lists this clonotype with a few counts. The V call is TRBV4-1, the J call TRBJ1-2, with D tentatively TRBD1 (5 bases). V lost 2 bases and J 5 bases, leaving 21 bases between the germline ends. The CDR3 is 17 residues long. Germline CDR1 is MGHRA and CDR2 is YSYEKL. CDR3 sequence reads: CASSQIGVGGPTYGYTF. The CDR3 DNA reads TGCGCCAGCAGCCAAATCGGGGTTGGGGGACCGACTTATGGCTACACCTTC.